The clone carrying this TCR beta chain appeared a few times. Its cognate antigen is unknown. This CDR3 contains 15 residues. Germline lookup yields CDR1 MNHNS and CDR2 SASEGT. Trimming took 7 bases from V and 2 from J, leaving 18 bases between them. PCR was performed a second time for 7 to 11 cycles using a sample-barcoded 5' primer and a J-beta primer mix. TCRdb reanalysed the 5' RACE reads using MiXCR and keeps one entry per CDR3 protein. Of approximately 780,000 distinct CDR3 sequences listed, roughly 25% are singletons. This sample was taken from a study of blood T cells in healthy people across ages. Broader study findings: CMV infection status of these donors was not known.

Investigators took around 10 milliliters of peripheral blood from every donor. These data were likewise used in another study, on T cells of mothers and their children.

The chain recombines TRBV6-1 with TRBJ2-7, with D perhaps matching TRBD1 (8 bases). This receptor was identified in a boy aged 10-17 years in good health. Sample: blood. CDR3 coding DNA: TGTGCCAGCACCAGGGGGGGACAGGTCCCCTACGAGCAGTACTTC. Translated, it gives CASTRGGQVPYEQYF.